The present T cell receptor (beta chain) was sequenced within a study of T cell repertoires in cytomegalovirus infection. As for the study in general: CMV epitopes, recently identified HLA-C-restricted and well-studied HLA-B-restricted, were used. Public signatures in TCR beta pointed to CMV infection and matching HLA type. Study results and caveats: In two of eight donors, the top clonotype was HLA-C-restricted CMV-specific.

Each CDR3 protein gets one entry after TCRdb re-called the reads with MiXCR. The repertoire holds around 500,000 distinct CDR3 sequences, with about 42% as singletons. Concerning this clonotype itself: The antigen is not known.

Germline V gene sequence: CDR1 MNHGY, CDR2 SAAAGT. Trimming cost V 8 bases and J 2 bases, with 8 bases left between them. The CDR3 consists of 12 residues. Here the sequenced sample was cultured PBMCs, taken from culture after CMV antigen stimulation. The chain joins TRBV6-8 to TRBJ2-3; D is possibly TRBD2 (6 bases). This TCR was sampled from a human donor in good health (CMV status not recorded). Some clones in this sample may be carry-over from other donors' samples. The CDR3 sequence: CASRGFTDTQYF. CDR3 bases: TGTGCCAGCCGGGGGTTCACAGATACGCAGTATTTT.